The 11 T cell receptor beta chains given below trace back to one sample, sequenced in a study of blood T cell repertoires in COVID-19. The assay was immunoSEQ multiplex PCR, and TCRdb's table has in-frame clones only and misses some. The sample yields 150,000 to 200,000 clones, less than 95% seen once. Sequencing input: peripheral blood. Source of these receptors: a man under 40 with COVID-19, enrolled during active disease.

This chain joins TRBV5-1 and TRBJ1-1; a weak D match, TRBD1 (5 bases). Between the trimmed V and J ends, which lost 5 bases and 1 base, there was a span of 9 bases. Germline-derived CDR1 and CDR2 are SGHRS and YFSETQ. The CDR3 totals 13 residues. The CDR3 DNA follows: TGCGCCAGCAGTTCCCAGGGGAACACTGAAGCTTTCTTT. Protein: CASSSQGNTEAFF.

The chain recombines TRBV6-1 with TRBJ2-2, with TRBD2 identical over 8 bases. The CDR3 contains 17 residues. The germline CDR1 and CDR2 sequences are MNHNS and SASEGT. J lost 3 bases, V lost 2 bases, and 8 bases had no gene match. In DNA form, the CDR3 reads TGTGCCAGCAGTGAAAGGGGCGGGGGGCCCTACACCGGGGAGCTGTTTTTT. Translation gives CASSERGGGPYTGELFF.

This clone appeared a single time. The chain links TRBV5-1 to TRBJ1-1; 7 nucleotides line up with TRBD1. V lost 3 bases to trimming and J lost 7 bases; unmatched junction nucleotides: 9. The CDR3 has 14 residues. Per the germline V gene, CDR1 is SGHRS and CDR2 is YFSETQ. The CDR3 region is CASSWGTASLEAFF. As DNA, the CDR3 is TGCGCCAGCAGCTGGGGGACAGCCTCCCTTGAAGCTTTCTTT.

J is TRBJ2-7 and V is TRBV6-5; a possible D gene is TRBD1 (6 bases). This CDR3 contains 13 residues. The germline CDR1 and CDR2 sequences are MNHEY and SVGAGI. V lost 8 bases and J lost 2, with 13 bases in between. CDR3 nucleotides: TGTGCCAGCTCTCCGGGACACCCCTACGAGCAGTACTTC. Encoded protein: CASSPGHPYEQYF.

The V and J genes are TRBV7-9 and TRBJ1-2; D not resolved. There are 11 residues in the CDR3. Trimming pared 5 bases from V and 8 bases from J, leaving 9 bases between. CDR1 SEHNR and CDR2 FQNEAQ come from the germline V gene (reference sequence). Here the CDR3 reads CASSLPGGYTF. The CDR3, as DNA: TGTGCCAGCAGCCTACCCGGGGGCTACACCTTC.

This clone is a singleton in its sample. The rearrangement uses TRBV10-1 and TRBJ2-1, with D possibly being TRBD1 (5 bases). The germline CDR1 and CDR2 sequences are WNHNN and SYGVQD (reference sequence). This CDR3 has 14 amino acids. The V and J ends lost 0 bases and 6 bases respectively, with 9 bases between them. The CDR3 reads CASSESGQTNEQFF. DNA for the CDR3: TGCGCCAGCAGTGAGTCTGGACAAACCAATGAGCAGTTCTTC.

The chain carries TRBV6-6 and TRBJ2-5; 13 bases fit TRBD2. The CDR3 length is 15 residues. V trimming: 4 bases; J trimming: 3 bases; junction bases outside the gene matches: 2. The V gene's germline CDR1 is MNHNY and CDR2 SVGAGI (reference sequence). CDR3 protein: CASSSGLAGEETQYF. CDR3 nucleotides: TGTGCCAGCAGTTCAGGACTAGCGGGGGAAGAGACCCAGTACTTC.

This clone was found once. The rearrangement uses TRBV5-1 and TRBJ1-1; D might be TRBD1 (6 bases). The CDR3 loop spans 14 amino acids. Per the germline V gene, CDR1 is SGHRS and CDR2 is YFSETQ. Trimming stripped 4 bases from V and 1 base from J, with 11 bases between. CDR3 protein: CASSLRGPNTEAFF. In DNA form, the CDR3 reads TGCGCCAGCAGCCTCAGGGGACCGAACACTGAAGCTTTCTTT.

This rearrangement joins TRBV6-5 to TRBJ1-1; weak D call: TRBD1 (5 bases). The V gene lost 5 bases and the J gene lost 4 bases, with 14 bases spanning the gap. The CDR3 consists of 14 residues. The germline CDR1 and CDR2 sequences are MNHEY and SVGAGI. CDR3 sequence (DNA): TGTGCCAGCAGTCAACCTGGGGGGATCACTGAAGCTTTCTTT. Amino acids: CASSQPGGITEAFF.

The V call is TRBV7-2, the J call TRBJ2-1; no clear D gene. Trimming took 1 base from V and 6 from J, leaving 7 bases between them. The CDR3 is 13 residues long. Germline CDR1 and CDR2: SGHTA and FQGNSA. CDR3 sequence (DNA): TGTGCCAGCAGCTTAGATAGACTCAATGAGCAGTTCTTC. Translation: CASSLDRLNEQFF.

The J gene is TRBJ1-1, the V gene TRBV5-1, with 8 bases identical to TRBD1. V shed 4 bases, J shed 2 bases, and the junction held 10 bases outside the gene matches. CDR3 length: 16 residues. CDR1 and CDR2 (germline): SGHRS, YFSETQ. The CDR3 protein is CASSESVQGANTEAFF. As DNA, the CDR3 is TGCGCCAGCAGCGAGTCCGTTCAGGGGGCTAACACTGAAGCTTTCTTT.